Below are 18 T cell receptor beta chains sequenced from a single sample in a study of T cells in Graves' hyperthyroidism and ophthalmopathy. What was amplified from RNA transcripts were TCR beta CDR3 regions. The HTBI primer set was used in a first-round RT-PCR of the TCR CDR3. TCRdb re-derived calls from the multiplex PCR reads in MiXCR, one entry per CDR3 protein. The sample gives more than 350,000 distinct CDR3 sequences, around 15% of which show up once; about 20% is in the top ten. Source material: blood. These TCRs come from a woman aged 60-75 years with Graves' ophthalmopathy.

This clonotype was picked up many times. The chain has TRBV9 and TRBJ1-5, with unresolved D. The CDR3 covers 15 residues. Looked up from germline, CDR1 is SGDLS and CDR2 is YYNGEE. The V end lost 2 bases, the J end lost 0 bases, and 9 bases lay between the germline ends. CDR3 region: CASSVAPDSNQPQHF. The DNA for the CDR3 is TGTGCCAGCAGCGTTGCGCCCGATAGCAATCAGCCCCAGCATTTT.

The chain employs TRBV7-2 and TRBJ2-2; 14 bases agree with TRBD2. Per the germline V gene, CDR1 is SGHTA and CDR2 is FQGNSA. The ends lost 5 bases at V and 4 bases at J; junction bases unmatched: 6. The CDR3 extends over 17 amino acids. CDR3 amino acids: CASSPTTSGRATGELFF. CDR3 DNA: TGTGCCAGCAGCCCAACGACTAGCGGGAGGGCCACCGGGGAGCTGTTTTTT.

This clonotype was detected ten times or more. The chain carries TRBV3-1 and TRBJ2-2; D gene unclear. CDR1 LGHDT and CDR2 YNNKEL come from the germline V gene (reference sequence). V gave up 0 bases and J gave up 4 bases, with 6 bases separating them. The CDR3 runs to 14 residues. The chain's CDR3 is CASSQELSTGELFF. The CDR3 coding sequence is TGTGCCAGCAGCCAAGAGCTAAGCACCGGGGAGCTGTTTTTT.

As concerns this clonotype: A clone one base away is much larger, so this may be a read error. V usage is TRBV28 and J usage is TRBJ2-1; D not certain. V was shortened by 7 bases and J by 2 bases, with 9 bases between the two germline ends. Germline-derived CDR1 and CDR2 are MDHEN and SYDVKM. The CDR3 is 13 amino acids. The CDR3 protein is CASTDDPYNEQFF. Written as DNA, the CDR3 is TGTGCCAGCACGGACGACCCCTACAATGAGCAGTTCTTC. The whole variable domain, filled in from reference TRBV28 and TRBJ2-1, reads DVKVTQSSRYLVKRTGEKVFLECVQDMDHENMFWYRQDPGLGLRLIYFSYDVKMKEKGDIPEGYSVSREKKERFSLILESASTNQTSMYLCASTDDPYNEQFFGPGTRLTVL.

This clonotype was recorded a few times. This sequence joins TRBV6-1 and TRBJ2-1; TRBD1 might be the D (6 bases). The CDR3 has 13 amino acids. Germline CDR1 and CDR2: MNHNS and SASEGT. V lost 6 bases to trimming and J lost 5 bases, with 11 bases between them. The CDR3 region is CASRQGSNNEQFF. CDR3 DNA sequence: TGTGCCAGCAGGCAGGGGTCGAACAATGAGCAGTTCTTC.

This clonotype has only a few counts. V and J are TRBV28 and TRBJ2-7; D not certain. CDR1 MDHEN and CDR2 SYDVKM come from the germline V gene. Trimming left V 2 bases short and J 6 bases short, with 8 bases between. The CDR3 consists of 12 residues. CDR3 amino acids: CASSLPRTEQYF. The CDR3 nucleotides are TGTGCCAGCAGTTTACCCAGAACCGAGCAGTACTTC.

There are many counts of this clonotype. The chain combines TRBV18 with TRBJ2-3; 7 bases line up with TRBD2. Trimming took 6 bases from V and 1 from J; bases not matched to a gene: 4. Germline loops: CDR1 KGHSH, CDR2 LQKENI. The CDR3 is 14 residues long. The CDR3 loop reads CASSPSGGTDTQYF. CDR3 coding DNA: TGTGCCAGCTCTCCCAGCGGGGGCACAGATACGCAGTATTTT.

To note about this clonotype: One end of the junction fails to match germline, which may point to a read error. This chain connects TRBV19 to TRBJ2-5; D is unresolved. Per the germline V gene, CDR1 is LNHDA and CDR2 is SQIVND (reference sequence). The CDR3 has 13 amino acids. CDR3 residues: CAGSIIDQETQYF. CDR3 nucleotide sequence: TGTGCCGGTAGTATAATAGACCAAGAGACCCAGTACTTC.

This clonotype was seen a handful of times. V usage is TRBV6-6 and J usage is TRBJ2-1; TRBD2 agrees at 9 bases. The germline V gene has CDR1 MNHNY and CDR2 SVGAGI (reference sequence). The CDR3 runs 14 residues. With V trimmed by 4 bases and J by 10 bases, 8 bases remained unmatched. The CDR3 here is CASSLAGEGLEQFF. The CDR3, as DNA: TGTGCCAGCAGTTTAGCGGGAGAGGGATTGGAGCAGTTCTTC.

In its sample, this clonotype was seen many times. The chain is built from TRBV6-2 or TRBV6-3 and TRBJ2-5; 7 bases are shared with TRBD1. J was trimmed by 6 bases and V by 5 bases; bases with no gene match: 6. Germline-derived CDR1 and CDR2 are MNHEY and SVGEGT. The CDR3 has 13 residues. CDR3 region: CASSKTGLQTQYF. The CDR3 DNA is TGTGCCAGCAGTAAGACAGGGTTGCAGACCCAGTACTTC.

This clonotype was picked up a small number of times. The CDR3 DNA follows: TGTGCCAGCAGAGATCCTCGGGGTTACCAGCCCCAGCATTTT. Its translation is CASRDPRGYQPQHF. This chain joins TRBV6-2 or TRBV6-3 and TRBJ1-5; no clear D. The CDR3 extends over 14 amino acids. Germline V gene data show CDR1 as MNHEY and CDR2 as SVGEGT. The ends were cut back, 6 bases at V and 7 bases at J, with 16 bases in the middle.

This clonotype was observed a handful of times. The J gene is TRBJ1-1, the V gene TRBV2; D may be TRBD1 (6 bases). From germline, CDR1 is SNHLY and CDR2 FYNNEI. V was clipped by 0 bases and J by 6 bases, with 14 bases between them. This CDR3 spans 15 amino acids. In DNA form, the CDR3 reads TGTGCCAGCAGTGAAGCGCGGGGGCAAGGCGCTGAAGCTTTCTTT. This encodes CASSEARGQGAEAFF.

This clonotype was detected only a few times. This chain's CDR3 is CASRVNVLTF. CDR3 in DNA: TGTGCCAGCAGGGTCAACGTCCTGACTTTC. The chain joins TRBV12-3 or TRBV12-4 to TRBJ2-6; no clear D gene. The CDR3 is made up of 10 amino acids. Trimming stripped 6 bases from V and 9 bases from J, with 3 bases between.

Only a few counts were recorded for this clonotype. The J gene is TRBJ1-2, the V gene TRBV27; D perhaps matches TRBD1 (6 bases). The V gene's germline CDR1 is MNHEY and CDR2 SMNVEV (reference sequence). The CDR3 runs 13 residues. The germline V and J ends were trimmed by 6 bases and 4 bases, with 12 bases remaining between them. The CDR3 spells CASRIQGSYGYTF. CDR3 coding DNA: TGTGCCAGCAGAATACAGGGAAGCTATGGCTACACCTTC.

Ten or more counts support this clonotype. The V gene is TRBV2, the J gene TRBJ2-1, with D maybe TRBD1 (6 bases). This CDR3 has 15 amino acids. Looked up from germline, CDR1 is SNHLY and CDR2 is FYNNEI. V lost 5 bases and J lost 1, with 12 bases in between. The CDR3 DNA reads TGTGCCAGCAGTTCTGACAGGCCATCCTACAATGAGCAGTTCTTC. Its translation is CASSSDRPSYNEQFF.

This chain connects TRBV3-1 to TRBJ2-3, with 9 bases fitting TRBD2. V shed 0 bases, J shed 6 bases, and the junction held 10 bases outside the gene matches. Germline V CDR1 and CDR2: LGHDT, YNNKEL (reference sequence). The CDR3 covers 17 residues. CDR3 sequence: CASSQEYWTSVSDTQYF. Here the CDR3 DNA reads TGTGCCAGCAGCCAAGAGTATTGGACTAGCGTCTCGGATACGCAGTATTTT.

This clonotype was counted at least ten times. The rearrangement joins TRBV27 to TRBJ2-7; 14 nucleotides line up with TRBD2. Losses at the gene ends were 8 bases for V and 4 bases for J; bases not matched to a gene: 7. CDR1 MNHEY and CDR2 SMNVEV come from the germline V gene (reference sequence). The CDR3 spans 15 residues. The CDR3 sequence is CASGPGTSGSYEQYF. The CDR3 DNA follows: TGTGCCAGCGGGCCCGGGACTAGCGGGAGTTACGAGCAGTACTTC.

V gene TRBV4-2 combines with J gene TRBJ2-2, with 10 nucleotides matching TRBD2. V trimming: 2 bases; J trimming: 0 bases; junction bases outside the gene matches: 6. The CDR3 consists of 18 residues. The germline gives CDR1 LGHNA, CDR2 YNFKEQ. As DNA, the CDR3 is TGTGCCAGCAGCCAATCCCCGGGACTAGCGACGAACACCGGGGAGCTGTTTTTT. Its protein is CASSQSPGLATNTGELFF.